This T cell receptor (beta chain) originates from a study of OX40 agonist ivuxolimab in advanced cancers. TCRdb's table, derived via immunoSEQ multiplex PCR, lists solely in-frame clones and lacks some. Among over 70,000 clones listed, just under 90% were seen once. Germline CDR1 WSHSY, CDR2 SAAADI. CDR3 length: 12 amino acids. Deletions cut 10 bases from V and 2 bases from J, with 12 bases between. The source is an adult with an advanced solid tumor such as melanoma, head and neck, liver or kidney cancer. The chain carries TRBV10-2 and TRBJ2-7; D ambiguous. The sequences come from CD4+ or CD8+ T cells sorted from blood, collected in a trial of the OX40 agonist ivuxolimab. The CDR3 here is CATLVAPYEQYF. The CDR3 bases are TGCGCCACCCTGGTGGCCCCCTACGAGCAGTACTTC.